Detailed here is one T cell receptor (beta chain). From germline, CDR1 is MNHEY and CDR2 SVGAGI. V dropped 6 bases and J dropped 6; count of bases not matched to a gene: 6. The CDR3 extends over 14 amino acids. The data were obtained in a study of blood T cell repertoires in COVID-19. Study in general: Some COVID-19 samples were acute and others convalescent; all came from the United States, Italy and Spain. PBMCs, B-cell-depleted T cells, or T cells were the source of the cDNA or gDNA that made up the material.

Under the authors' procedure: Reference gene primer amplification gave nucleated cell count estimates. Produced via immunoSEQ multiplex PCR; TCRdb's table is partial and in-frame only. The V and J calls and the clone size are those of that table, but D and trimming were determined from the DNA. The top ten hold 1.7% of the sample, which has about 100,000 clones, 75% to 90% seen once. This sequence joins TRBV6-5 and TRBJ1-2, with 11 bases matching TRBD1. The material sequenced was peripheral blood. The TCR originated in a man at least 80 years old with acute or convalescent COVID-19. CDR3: CASRGTGGSNGYTF. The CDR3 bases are TGTGCCAGCAGGGGGACAGGGGGTAGTAATGGCTACACCTTC.